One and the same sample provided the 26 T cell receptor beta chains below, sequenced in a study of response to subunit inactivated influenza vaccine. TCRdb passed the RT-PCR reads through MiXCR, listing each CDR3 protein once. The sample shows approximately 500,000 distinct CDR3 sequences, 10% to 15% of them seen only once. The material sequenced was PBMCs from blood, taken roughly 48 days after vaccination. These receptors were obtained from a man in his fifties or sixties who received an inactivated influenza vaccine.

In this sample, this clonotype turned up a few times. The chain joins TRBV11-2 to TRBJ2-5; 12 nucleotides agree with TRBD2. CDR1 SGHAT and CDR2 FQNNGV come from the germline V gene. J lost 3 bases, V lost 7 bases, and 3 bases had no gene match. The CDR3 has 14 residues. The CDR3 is CASTPSGREETQYF. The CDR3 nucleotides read TGTGCCAGCACACCTAGCGGGAGGGAAGAGACCCAGTACTTC. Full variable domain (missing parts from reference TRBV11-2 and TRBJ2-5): EAGVAQSPRYKIIEKRQSVAFWCNPISGHATLYWYQQILGQGPKLLIQFQNNGVVDDSQLPKDRFSAERLKGVDSTLKIQPAKLEDSAVYLCASTPSGREETQYFGPGTRLLVL.

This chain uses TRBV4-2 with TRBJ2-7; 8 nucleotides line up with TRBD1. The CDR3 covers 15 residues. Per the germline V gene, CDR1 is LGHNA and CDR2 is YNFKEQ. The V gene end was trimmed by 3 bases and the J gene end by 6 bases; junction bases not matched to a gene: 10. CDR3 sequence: CASSHQRTGNSEQYF. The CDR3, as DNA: TGTGCCAGCAGCCACCAGAGGACAGGGAATAGCGAGCAGTACTTC.

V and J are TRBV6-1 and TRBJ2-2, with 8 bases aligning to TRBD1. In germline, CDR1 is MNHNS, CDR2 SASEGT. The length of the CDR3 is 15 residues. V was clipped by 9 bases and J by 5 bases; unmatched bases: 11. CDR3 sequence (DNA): TGTGCCAGTTGCCAAGTCAGGGGGCAAACCGGGGAGCTGTTTTTT. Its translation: CASCQVRGQTGELFF.

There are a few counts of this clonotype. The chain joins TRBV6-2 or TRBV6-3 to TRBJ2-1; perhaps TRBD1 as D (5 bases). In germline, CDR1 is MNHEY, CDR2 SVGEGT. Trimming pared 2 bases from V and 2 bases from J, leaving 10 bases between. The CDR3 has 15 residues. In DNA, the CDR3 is TGTGCCAGCAGTTACGGAGACAGTGCCTACAATGAGCAGTTCTTC. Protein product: CASSYGDSAYNEQFF.

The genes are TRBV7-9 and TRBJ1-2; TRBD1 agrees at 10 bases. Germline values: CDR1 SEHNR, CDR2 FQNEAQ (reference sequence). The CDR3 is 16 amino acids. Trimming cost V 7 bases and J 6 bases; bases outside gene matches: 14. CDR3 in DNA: TGTGCCAGCACCAGAATGGCGGGGACAGGGGATAATGGCTACACCTTC. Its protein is CASTRMAGTGDNGYTF.

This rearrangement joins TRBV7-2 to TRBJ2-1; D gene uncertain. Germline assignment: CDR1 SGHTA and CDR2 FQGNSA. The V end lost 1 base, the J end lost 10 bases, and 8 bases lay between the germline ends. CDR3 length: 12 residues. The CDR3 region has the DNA TGTGCCAGCAGCTTAGGGCGCAGAGAGCAGTTCTTC. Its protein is CASSLGRREQFF.

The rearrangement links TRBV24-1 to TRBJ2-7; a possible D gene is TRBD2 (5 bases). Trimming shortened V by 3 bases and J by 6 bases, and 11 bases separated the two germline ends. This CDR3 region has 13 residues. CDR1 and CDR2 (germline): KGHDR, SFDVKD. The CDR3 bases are TGTGCCACCAGTGATGGGCCTAGCTCCGAGCAGTACTTC. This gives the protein CATSDGPSSEQYF.

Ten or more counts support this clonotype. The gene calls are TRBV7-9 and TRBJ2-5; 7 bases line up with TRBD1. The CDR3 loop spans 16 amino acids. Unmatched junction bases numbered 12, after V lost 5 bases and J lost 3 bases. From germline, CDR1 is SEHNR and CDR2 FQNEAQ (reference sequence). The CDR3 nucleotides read TGTGCCAGCAGCCTCAATAGGGACAGAAAAAAAGAGACCCAGTACTTC. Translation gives CASSLNRDRKKETQYF.

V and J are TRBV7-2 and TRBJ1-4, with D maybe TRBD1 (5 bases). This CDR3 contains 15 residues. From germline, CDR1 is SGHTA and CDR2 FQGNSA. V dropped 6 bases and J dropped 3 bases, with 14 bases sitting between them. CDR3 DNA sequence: TGTGCCAGCAGAAATCGACAGCATGCTAATGAAAAACTGTTTTTT. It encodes CASRNRQHANEKLFF. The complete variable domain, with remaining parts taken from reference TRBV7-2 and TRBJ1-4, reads GAGVSQSPSNKVTEKGKDVELRCDPISGHTALYWYRQSLGQGLEFLIYFQGNSAPDKSGLPSDRFSAERTGGSVSTLTIQRTQQEDSAVYLCASRNRQHANEKLFFGSGTQLSVL.

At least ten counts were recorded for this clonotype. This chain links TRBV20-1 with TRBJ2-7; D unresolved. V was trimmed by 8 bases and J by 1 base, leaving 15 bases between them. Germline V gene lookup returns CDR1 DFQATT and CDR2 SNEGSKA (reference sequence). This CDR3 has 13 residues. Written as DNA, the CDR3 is TGCAGTATTGGACGGTCAAGGTCCTACGAGCAGTACTTC. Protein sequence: CSIGRSRSYEQYF.

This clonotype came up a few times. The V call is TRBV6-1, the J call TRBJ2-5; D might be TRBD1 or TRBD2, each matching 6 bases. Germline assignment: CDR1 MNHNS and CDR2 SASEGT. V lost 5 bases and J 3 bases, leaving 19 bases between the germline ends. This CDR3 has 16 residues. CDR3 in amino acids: CASSRSWGALEETQYF. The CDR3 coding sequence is TGTGCCAGCAGTCGATCGTGGGGGGCGCTGGAAGAGACCCAGTACTTC.

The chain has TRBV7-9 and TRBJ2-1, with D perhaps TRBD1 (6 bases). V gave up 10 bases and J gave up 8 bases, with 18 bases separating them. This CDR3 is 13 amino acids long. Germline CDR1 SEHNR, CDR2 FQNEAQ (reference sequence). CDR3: CATNRVLVDEQFF. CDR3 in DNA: TGTGCCACCAACAGGGTTCTAGTCGATGAGCAGTTCTTC. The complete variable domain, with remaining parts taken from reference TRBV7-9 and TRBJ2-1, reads DTGVSQNPRHKITKRGQNVTFRCDPISEHNRLYWYRQTLGQGPEFLTYFQNEAQLEKSRLLSDRFSAERPKGSFSTLEIQRTEQGDSAMYLCATNRVLVDEQFFGPGTRLTVL.

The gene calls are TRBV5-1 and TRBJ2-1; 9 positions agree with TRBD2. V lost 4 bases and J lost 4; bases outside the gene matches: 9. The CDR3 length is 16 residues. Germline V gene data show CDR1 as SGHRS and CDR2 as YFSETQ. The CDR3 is CASSPKAGGRYNEQFF. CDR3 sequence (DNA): TGCGCCAGCAGCCCCAAAGCGGGGGGACGATACAATGAGCAGTTCTTC.

The CDR3 DNA is TGTGCCATGAGCCGCGGGCGCCTCTCCTACGAGCAGTACTTC. This codes for CAMSRGRLSYEQYF. The chain couples TRBV5-6 to TRBJ2-7; D perhaps matches TRBD2 (5 bases). The CDR3 totals 14 residues. Germline loops: CDR1 SGHDT, CDR2 YYEEEE. V gave up 9 bases and J gave up 0 bases, with 16 bases separating them.

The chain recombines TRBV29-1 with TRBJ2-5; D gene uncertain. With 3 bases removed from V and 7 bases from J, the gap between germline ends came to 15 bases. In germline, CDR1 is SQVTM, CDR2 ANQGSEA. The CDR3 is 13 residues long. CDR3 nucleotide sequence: TGCAGCGTTGACCCTCAGTCCGTCGGGACCCAGTACTTC. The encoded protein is CSVDPQSVGTQYF.

This CDR3 is CSARDNGVQTQYF. The CDR3 nucleotides read TGCAGTGCTAGAGATAATGGGGTGCAGACCCAGTACTTC. V is TRBV20-1 and J is TRBJ2-5; D is undetermined. The CDR3 sequence is 13 residues long. Germline CDR1 reads DFQATT; CDR2 reads SNEGSKA (reference sequence). The V end was cut by 0 bases, the J end by 6 bases, with 11 bases between.

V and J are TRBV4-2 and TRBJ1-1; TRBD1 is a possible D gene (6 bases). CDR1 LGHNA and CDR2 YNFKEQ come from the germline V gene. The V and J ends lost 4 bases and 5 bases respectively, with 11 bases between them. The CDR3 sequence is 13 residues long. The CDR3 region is CASSPDSKTEAFF. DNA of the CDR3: TGTGCCAGCAGCCCGGACAGTAAGACTGAAGCTTTCTTT.

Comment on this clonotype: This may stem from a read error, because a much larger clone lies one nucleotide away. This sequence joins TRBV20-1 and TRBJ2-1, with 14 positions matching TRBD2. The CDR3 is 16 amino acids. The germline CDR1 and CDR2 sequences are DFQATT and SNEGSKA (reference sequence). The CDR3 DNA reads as TGCTGTGCTAAGACTAGCGGGGGGGTGTCCTACAATGAGCAGTTCTTC. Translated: CCAKTSGGVSYNEQFF.

CDR3 residues: CASRFGRTQYF. CDR3 nucleotides: TGTGCCAGCAGATTCGGGAGGACCCAGTACTTC. This chain joins TRBV6-5 and TRBJ2-5; D is perhaps TRBD2 (6 bases). Germline lookup yields CDR1 MNHEY and CDR2 SVGAGI. The CDR3 sequence is 11 residues long. The V and J ends lost 6 bases and 7 bases respectively, with 9 bases between them.

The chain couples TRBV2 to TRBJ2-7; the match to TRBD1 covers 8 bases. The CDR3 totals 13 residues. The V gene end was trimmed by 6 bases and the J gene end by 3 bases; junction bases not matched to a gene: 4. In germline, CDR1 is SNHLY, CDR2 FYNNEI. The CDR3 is CASRDRELYEQYF. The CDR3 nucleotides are TGTGCCAGCAGGGACAGGGAACTCTACGAGCAGTACTTC. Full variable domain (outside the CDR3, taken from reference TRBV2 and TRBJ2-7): EPEVTQTPSHQVTQMGQEVILRCVPISNHLYFYWYRQILGQKVEFLVSFYNNEISEKSEIFDDQFSVERPDGSNFTLKIRSTKLEDSAMYFCASRDRELYEQYFGPGTRLTVT.

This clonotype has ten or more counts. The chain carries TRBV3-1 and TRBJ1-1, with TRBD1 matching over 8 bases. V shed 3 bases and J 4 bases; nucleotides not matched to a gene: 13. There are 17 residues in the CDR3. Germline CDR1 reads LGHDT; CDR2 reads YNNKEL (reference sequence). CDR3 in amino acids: CASSHLTGARTGTEAFF. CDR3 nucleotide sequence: TGTGCCAGCAGCCATCTGACAGGGGCTAGAACGGGCACTGAAGCTTTCTTT.

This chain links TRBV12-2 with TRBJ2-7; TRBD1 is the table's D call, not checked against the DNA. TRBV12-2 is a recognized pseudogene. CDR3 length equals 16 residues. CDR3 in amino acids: CASRLASDSGFYEQYF. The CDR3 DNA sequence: TGTGCAAGTCGCTTAGCGTCGGACAGCGGCTTCTACGAGCAGTACTTC.

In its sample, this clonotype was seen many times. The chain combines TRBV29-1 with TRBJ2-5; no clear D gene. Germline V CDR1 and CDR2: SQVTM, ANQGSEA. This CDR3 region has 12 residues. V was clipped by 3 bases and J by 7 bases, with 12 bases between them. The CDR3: CSVDWLGVTQYF. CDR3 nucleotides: TGCAGCGTTGACTGGCTAGGCGTGACCCAGTACTTC.

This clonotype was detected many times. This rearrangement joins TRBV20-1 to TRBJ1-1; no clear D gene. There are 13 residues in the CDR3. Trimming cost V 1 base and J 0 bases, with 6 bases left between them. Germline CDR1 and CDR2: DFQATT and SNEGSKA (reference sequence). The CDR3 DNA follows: TGCAGTGCTAGAGTGACGGTGAACACTGAAGCTTTCTTT. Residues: CSARVTVNTEAFF.

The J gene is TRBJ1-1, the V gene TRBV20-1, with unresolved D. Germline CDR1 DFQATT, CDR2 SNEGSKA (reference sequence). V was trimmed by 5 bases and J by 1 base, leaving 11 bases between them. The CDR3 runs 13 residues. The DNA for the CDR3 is TGCAGTGCTGCCCCGACAAGGAACACTGAAGCTTTCTTT. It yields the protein CSAAPTRNTEAFF.

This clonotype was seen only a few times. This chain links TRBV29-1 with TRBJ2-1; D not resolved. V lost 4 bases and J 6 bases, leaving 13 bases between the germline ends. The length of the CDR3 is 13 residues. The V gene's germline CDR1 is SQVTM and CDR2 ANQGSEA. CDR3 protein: CSVGQLALNEQFF. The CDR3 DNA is TGCAGCGTTGGGCAGTTGGCCCTCAATGAGCAGTTCTTC.